This T cell receptor (beta chain) was profiled in a study of blood T cell repertoires in COVID-19. On the study more broadly: Sites in the United States, Italy and Spain provided acute and convalescent COVID-19 samples. Sources were T cells, B-cell-depleted T cells, or PBMCs; the material itself was cDNA or gDNA.

Original handling: Counts of nucleated cells, estimated from reference gene primer amplification, were obtained. Clones were read by immunoSEQ multiplex PCR, and TCRdb kept only the in-frame ones, dropping some. The DNA gave D and trimming, while V, J and clone size come from that table. The sample yields 30,000 to 35,000 clones, over 90% seen once. The germline V gene has CDR1 SGHNT and CDR2 YYREEE (reference sequence). Trimming removed 9 bases at V and 0 bases at J, with 13 bases between. The CDR3 extends over 13 amino acids. Sequenced material: peripheral blood. The clonotype originates from a human donor in a cohort sampled during active COVID-19. This chain connects TRBV5-4 to TRBJ2-7, with a possible D match to TRBD1 (6 bases). CDR3 residues: CAISTGVSYEQYF. As DNA, the CDR3 is TGTGCCATCTCGACAGGAGTCTCCTACGAGCAGTACTTC.